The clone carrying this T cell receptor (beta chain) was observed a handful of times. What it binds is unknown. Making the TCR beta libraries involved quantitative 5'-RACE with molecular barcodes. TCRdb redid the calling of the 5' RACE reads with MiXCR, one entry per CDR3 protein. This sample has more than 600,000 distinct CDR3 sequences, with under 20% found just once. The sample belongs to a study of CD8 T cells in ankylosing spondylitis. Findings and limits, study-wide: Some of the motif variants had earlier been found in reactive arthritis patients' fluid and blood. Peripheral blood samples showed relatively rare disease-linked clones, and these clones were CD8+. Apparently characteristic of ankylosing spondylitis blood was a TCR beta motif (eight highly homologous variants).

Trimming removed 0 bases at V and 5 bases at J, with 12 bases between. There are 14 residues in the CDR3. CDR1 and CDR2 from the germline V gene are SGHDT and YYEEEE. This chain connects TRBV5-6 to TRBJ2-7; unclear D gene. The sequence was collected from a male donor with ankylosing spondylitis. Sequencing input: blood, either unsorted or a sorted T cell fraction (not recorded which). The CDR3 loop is CASSLAAGLDEQYF. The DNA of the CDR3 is TGTGCCAGCAGCTTGGCCGCCGGGTTAGACGAGCAGTACTTC. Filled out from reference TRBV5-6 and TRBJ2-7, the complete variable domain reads DAGVTQSPTHLIKTRGQQVTLRCSPKSGHDTVSWYQQALGQGPQFIFQYYEEEERQRGNFPDRFSGHQFPNYSSELNVNALLLGDSALYLCASSLAAGLDEQYFGPGTRLTVT.